The next 10 T cell receptor beta chains were all read from a single sample in a study of human T cells and chemical hapten exposure. TCRdb called the RACE reads again in MiXCR, with one record for every CDR3 protein. The sample holds approximately 60,000 distinct CDR3 sequences, around 9.3% seen once. Indicated time point: patch test 1, 2 weeks after DPC sensitization. Treatment described: therapeutic diphenylcyclopropenone sensitization with weekly scalp DPC. Specimen: whole blood, collected in connection with sensitization to the hapten diphenylcyclopropenone (DPC). Receptors originate from a woman aged 40-49 years with alopecia areata. Some clones in this sample may be carry-over from other donors' samples.

There are many counts of this clonotype. V gene TRBV12-3 or TRBV12-4 combines with J gene TRBJ1-3, with D possibly matching TRBD1 (5 bases). Deletions cut 7 bases from V and 0 bases from J, with 16 bases between. This CDR3 region has 16 residues. In DNA form, the CDR3 reads TGTGCCAGCATCTCCTGGGGGGTGAGCTCTGGAAACACCATATATTTT. Residues: CASISWGVSSGNTIYF.

Many counts were recorded for this clonotype. The chain couples TRBV6-2 or TRBV6-3 to TRBJ2-7; D call uncertain. V was cut by 7 bases and J by 3 bases, with 13 bases left in between. This CDR3 region has 13 residues. Looked up from germline, CDR1 is MNHEY and CDR2 is SVGEGT. CDR3 sequence reads: CASINRPHYEQYF. The CDR3 DNA reads TGTGCCAGCATAAATCGACCGCACTACGAGCAGTACTTC.

J is TRBJ1-3 and V is TRBV14; no reliable D call. The ends were cut back, 4 bases at V and 2 bases at J, with 9 bases in the middle. This CDR3 has 14 residues. Germline V lookup: CDR1 SGHDN, CDR2 FVKESK. CDR3 residues: CASSLNQAGNTIYF. The CDR3 DNA follows: TGTGCCAGCAGCCTAAACCAGGCTGGAAACACCATATATTTT.

J is TRBJ2-5 and V is TRBV21-1; the table's D call TRBD1 went unverified against the DNA. TRBV21-1 corresponds to a pseudogene. The CDR3 sequence is 17 residues long. The CDR3 reads CASSLNTRQYIQETQYF. DNA of the CDR3: TGTGCCAGCAGCCTGAATACACGACAGTACATACAAGAGACCCAGTACTTC.

This clonotype occurred a few times. This chain links TRBV6-5 with TRBJ1-6; possible D gene TRBD1, 6 bases. Looked up from germline, CDR1 is MNHEY and CDR2 is SVGAGI. With 0 bases removed from V and 10 bases from J, the gap between germline ends came to 10 bases. This CDR3 contains 14 residues. CDR3 in amino acids: CASSYSGGASPLHF. CDR3 sequence (DNA): TGTGCCAGCAGTTACTCGGGGGGGGCCTCACCCCTCCACTTT.

This clonotype turned up a few times. This chain uses TRBV2 with TRBJ2-4; 7 bases line up with TRBD1. Germline CDR1 reads SNHLY; CDR2 reads FYNNEI. The CDR3 consists of 20 residues. Trimming removed 8 bases from V and 0 bases from J; junction bases left unmatched: 22. The DNA of the CDR3 is TGTGCCAGCGGTGCATTTGGCAGGGGGAATCGAATCGAAGCCAAAAACATTCAGTACTTC. Amino acid sequence: CASGAFGRGNRIEAKNIQYF.

A word on this clonotype: With a much larger clone just one base away, this may be a read error. The genes are TRBV7-6 and TRBJ2-7; D is ambiguous. The V and J ends lost 7 bases and 3 bases respectively, with 13 bases between them. The CDR3 is made up of 13 amino acids. The germline V gene encodes CDR1 SGHVS and CDR2 FNYEAQ. The CDR3 protein is CASNTTGLYEQYF. The CDR3 nucleotides are TGTGCCAGCAACACAACCGGGCTCTACGAGCAGTACTTC.

The chain links TRBV11-2 to TRBJ2-7, with a tentative D call TRBD2 (5 bases). The CDR3 consists of 17 residues. CDR1 SGHAT and CDR2 FQNNGV come from the germline V gene. V shed 3 bases and J shed 0 bases, with 18 bases lying between them. CDR3 coding DNA: TGTGCCAGCAGCTTGGGTATGGGTGGGGAGCTCTCCTACGAGCAGTACTTC. This translates into CASSLGMGGELSYEQYF.

This clonotype has ten or more counts. The chain uses TRBV7-6 and TRBJ1-4; TRBD1 is a possible D gene (6 bases). Trimming removed 5 bases from V and 7 bases from J, with 17 bases in between. The V gene's germline CDR1 is SGHVS and CDR2 FNYEAQ. The CDR3 totals 15 residues. CDR3 nucleotides: TGTGCCAGCAGCCAAGATTACGGGGGCGGTGAAAAACTGTTTTTT. Its protein product is CASSQDYGGGEKLFF.

Many counts were recorded for this clonotype. The genes are TRBV10-3 and TRBJ1-6, with TRBD1 matching over 7 bases. The CDR3 length is 13 residues. CDR1 is ENHRY and CDR2 is SYGVKD in the germline V gene. The V segment lost 4 bases and the J segment 6 bases; nucleotides outside the gene matches: 0. CDR3 residues: CAISAGGNSPLHF. The CDR3 DNA reads TGTGCCATCAGTGCAGGGGGTAATTCACCCCTCCACTTT.